These 30 T cell receptor beta chains share one sample of origin, sequenced in a study of blood T cell repertoires in COVID-19. Measured with immunoSEQ multiplex PCR; TCRdb has only the in-frame clones, and not every one. Here the sample spans about half a million clones, about nine tenths being singletons. Sequencing was carried out using PBMCs or T cells enriched from blood (not recorded which). These receptor sequences come from a woman aged 55-70 years who had recovered from COVID-19.

For this clone: The junction does not match germline at one end; this may be a read error. The CDR3 spells CARPGETGPPRHF. As DNA, the CDR3 is TGCGCCAGACCCGGGGAAACCGGACCCCCACGACACTTC. This chain connects TRBV23-1 to TRBJ1-2; D call uncertain. TRBV23-1 is annotated as an ORF whose role is uncertain. The CDR3 covers 13 residues.

CDR3 amino acids: CASSLQPGQDYEQYF. The CDR3 coding sequence is TGCGCCAGCAGCTTACAACCGGGACAGGACTACGAGCAGTACTTC. V is TRBV5-1 and J is TRBJ2-7, with 8 positions matching TRBD1. The ends lost 2 bases at V and 3 bases at J; junction bases unmatched: 7. The CDR3 sequence is 15 residues long. Per germline, CDR1 SGHRS and CDR2 YFSETQ.

V usage is TRBV30 and J usage is TRBJ1-4; 8 positions match TRBD1. Per germline, CDR1 GTSNPN and CDR2 SVGIG (reference sequence). The ends lost 4 bases at V and 8 bases at J; junction bases unmatched: 6. CDR3 size: 13 residues. The CDR3 DNA is TGTGCCTGGAAAGGCAGGGGGCGAGAAAAACTGTTTTTT. Translation gives CAWKGRGREKLFF.

V usage is TRBV30 and J usage is TRBJ2-3; D perhaps matches TRBD2 (6 bases). Trimming removed 2 bases at V and 0 bases at J, with 15 bases between. The CDR3 consists of 16 residues. From germline, CDR1 is GTSNPN and CDR2 SVGIG (reference sequence). CDR3 bases: TGTGCCTGGAGTAAGCTCGGGAGCGGTAGCACAGATACGCAGTATTTT. It encodes CAWSKLGSGSTDTQYF.

The rearrangement uses TRBV19 and TRBJ2-3; 8 bases agree with TRBD1. CDR3 length: 14 residues. J lost 3 bases, V lost 6 bases, and 5 bases had no gene match. The germline V gene encodes CDR1 LNHDA and CDR2 SQIVND (reference sequence). The CDR3 is CASRRTGSTDTQYF. The DNA for the CDR3 is TGTGCCAGTAGGAGGACAGGGTCTACAGATACGCAGTATTTT. The full variable domain, with the rest looked up from reference TRBV19 and TRBJ2-3, is DGGITQSPKYLFRKEGQNVTLSCEQNLNHDAMYWYRQDPGQGLRLIYYSQIVNDFQKGDIAEGYSVSREKKESFPLTVTSAQKNPTAFYLCASRRTGSTDTQYFGPGTRLTVL.

This clone was detected a few times. This chain joins TRBV29-1 and TRBJ2-3, with TRBD1 identical over 7 bases. The length of the CDR3 is 14 residues. Germline CDR1 reads SQVTM; CDR2 reads ANQGSEA. J lost 4 bases, V lost 4 bases, and 8 bases had no gene match. CDR3 in amino acids: CSVVTGVLSDTQYF. The CDR3 region has the DNA TGCAGCGTTGTAACAGGGGTTCTATCAGATACGCAGTATTTT.

This clone has a handful of counts. The chain joins TRBV6-6 to TRBJ1-4, with 7 bases identical to TRBD1. The germline V gene encodes CDR1 MNHNY and CDR2 SVGAGI (reference sequence). Trimming took 7 bases from V and 8 from J; bases not matched to a gene: 7. This CDR3 region has 13 residues. CDR3 nucleotides: TGTGCCAGCAATGACAGGGTGGGGGAAAAACTGTTTTTT. Amino acids: CASNDRVGEKLFF.

A single count supports this clone. The rearrangement links TRBV19 to TRBJ1-4; D perhaps matches TRBD1 (6 bases). V gave up 4 bases and J gave up 0 bases, with 9 bases separating them. The CDR3 extends over 15 amino acids. From germline, CDR1 is LNHDA and CDR2 SQIVND (reference sequence). CDR3 sequence reads: CASSSWTATNEKLFF. The CDR3 bases are TGTGCCAGTAGTAGTTGGACAGCAACTAATGAAAAACTGTTTTTT.

The chain is built from TRBV5-1 and TRBJ2-1; weak D call: TRBD2 (5 bases). The length of the CDR3 is 14 residues. Per germline, CDR1 SGHRS and CDR2 YFSETQ. Between the trimmed V and J ends, which lost 0 bases and 6 bases, there was a span of 10 bases. The CDR3 sequence is CASSLAGNRNEQFF. CDR3 nucleotides: TGCGCCAGCAGCTTGGCCGGGAACCGCAATGAGCAGTTCTTC.

The chain is built from TRBV3-1 (or the pseudogene TRBV3-2) and TRBJ2-1; the match to TRBD1 covers 7 bases. V gave up 1 base and J gave up 9 bases; unmatched junction bases: 6. Germline CDR1 reads LGHDT; CDR2 reads YNNKEL (reference sequence). This CDR3 is built from 14 residues. The CDR3 sequence is CASSQGETGTEQFF. CDR3 nucleotides: TGTGCCAGCAGCCAAGGGGAGACAGGGACTGAGCAGTTCTTC.

The chain carries TRBV4-1 and TRBJ1-2; weak D call: TRBD1 (6 bases). CDR1 is MGHRA, CDR2 YSYEKL, per germline. V was pared by 4 bases and J by 3 bases, with 9 bases between. The length of the CDR3 is 13 residues. The CDR3 is CASSLGADYGYTF. In nucleotides, the CDR3 is TGCGCCAGCAGCCTGGGGGCAGACTATGGCTACACCTTC.

CDR3 residues: CASSLEGGRTEAFF. CDR3 DNA sequence: TGTGCCAGCAGCTTAGAGGGGGGAAGGACTGAAGCTTTCTTT. This sequence joins TRBV11-2 and TRBJ1-1, with a possible D match to TRBD1 (5 bases). Germline CDR1 reads SGHAT; CDR2 reads FQNNGV. This CDR3 has 14 residues. The V and J ends lost 0 bases and 5 bases respectively, with 10 bases between them.

The chain uses TRBV7-9 and TRBJ2-7; no definite D call. Germline V gene lookup returns CDR1 SEHNR and CDR2 FQNEAQ (reference sequence). The V and J ends lost 8 bases and 3 bases respectively, with 14 bases between them. The CDR3 totals 13 residues. The CDR3 spells CASATILDYEQYF. Here the CDR3 DNA reads TGTGCCAGCGCCACGATACTCGACTACGAGCAGTACTTC.

The J gene is TRBJ2-3, the V gene TRBV5-1, with 12 bases identical to TRBD1. CDR3 length: 16 residues. The V gene's germline CDR1 is SGHRS and CDR2 YFSETQ. V lost 4 bases, J lost 2 bases, and 5 bases stayed unmatched. The CDR3 region has the DNA TGCGCCAGCAGCGAGGGACAGGGGGCAGCCACAGATACGCAGTATTTT. Translating gives CASSEGQGAATDTQYF.

V is TRBV2 and J is TRBJ2-4; 7 nucleotides agree with TRBD1. Trimming at V came to 7 bases and at J to 0 bases, leaving 9 bases not matched to a gene. Per germline, CDR1 SNHLY and CDR2 FYNNEI. This CDR3 is built from 16 residues. As DNA, the CDR3 is TGTGCCAGCACCCGGGACAGCCCCTTAGCCAAAAACATTCAGTACTTC. The encoded protein is CASTRDSPLAKNIQYF.

This chain uses TRBV6-5 with TRBJ2-1; 14 bases fit TRBD2. V lost 6 bases and J lost 4; bases outside the gene matches: 2. This CDR3 is 15 amino acids long. Per the germline V gene, CDR1 is MNHEY and CDR2 is SVGAGI. Here the CDR3 reads CASRWTSGGYNEQFF. The CDR3 coding sequence is TGTGCCAGCAGATGGACTAGCGGGGGGTACAATGAGCAGTTCTTC.

This clone has just one count. The rearrangement uses TRBV15 and TRBJ1-4; the D gene is possibly TRBD1 (6 bases). This CDR3 contains 15 residues. The germline V and J ends were trimmed by 5 bases and 7 bases, with 17 bases remaining between them. From germline, CDR1 is LNHNV and CDR2 YYDKDF (reference sequence). CDR3 bases: TGTGCCACCAGCGCCCGGGTTGGGGGGGCTGAAAAACTGTTTTTT. This codes for CATSARVGGAEKLFF.

This clone turned up a few times. The chain carries TRBV4-1 and TRBJ1-3, with D hard to call. This CDR3 spans 15 amino acids. Germline V gene sequence: CDR1 MGHRA, CDR2 YSYEKL. Trimming took 4 bases from V and 4 from J, leaving 14 bases between them. The CDR3 loop reads CASSPLAVPGNTIYF. The CDR3 bases are TGCGCCAGCAGCCCATTGGCGGTGCCCGGAAACACCATATATTTT.

This chain joins TRBV7-8 and TRBJ2-4; TRBD2 agrees at 8 bases. The ends lost 5 bases at V and 6 bases at J; junction bases unmatched: 12. This CDR3 has 16 amino acids. Germline assignment: CDR1 SGHVS and CDR2 FQNEAQ. The CDR3 spells CASSGSGGPIRNIQYF. In DNA form, the CDR3 reads TGTGCCAGCAGCGGGTCGGGGGGGCCTATAAGAAACATTCAGTACTTC.

This chain connects TRBV24-1 to TRBJ1-2; D perhaps matches TRBD1 (5 bases). V gave up 4 bases and J gave up 8 bases, with 13 bases separating them. CDR3 length equals 13 residues. Germline V lookup: CDR1 KGHDR, CDR2 SFDVKD. The CDR3 sequence is CATSDRSNRGYTF. CDR3 nucleotide sequence: TGTGCCACCAGTGACCGGTCGAACAGGGGCTACACCTTC.

The chain recombines TRBV6-6 with TRBJ1-6; possible D gene TRBD1, 6 bases. V lost 5 bases to trimming and J lost 6 bases, with 14 bases between them. Germline CDR1 is MNHNY and CDR2 is SVGAGI (reference sequence). This CDR3 is 15 amino acids long. The CDR3 DNA reads as TGTGCCAGCAGTCCAGGACAGAACGTTAATTCACCCCTCCACTTT. Translation: CASSPGQNVNSPLHF.

The rearrangement links TRBV10-2 to TRBJ1-4; D is possibly TRBD1 (6 bases). The germline V and J ends were trimmed by 3 bases and 6 bases, with 14 bases remaining between them. Germline V gene sequence: CDR1 WSHSY, CDR2 SAAADI. The CDR3 has 15 residues. CDR3 sequence reads: CASSDGITGYEKLFF. DNA for the CDR3: TGCGCCAGCAGTGACGGTATTACAGGGTATGAAAAACTGTTTTTT.

In DNA, the CDR3 is TGTGCCAGCAGTTTCGGAGCTTACTATGGCTACACCTTC. This gives the protein CASSFGAYYGYTF. The chain links TRBV27 to TRBJ1-2; D is unclear. From germline, CDR1 is MNHEY and CDR2 SMNVEV (reference sequence). The length of the CDR3 is 13 residues. Trimming took 3 bases from V and 3 from J, leaving 8 bases between them.

The CDR3 protein is CASREGASYNSPLHF. Here the CDR3 DNA reads TGTGCCAGTAGGGAGGGGGCCTCCTATAATTCACCCCTCCACTTT. This chain connects TRBV19 to TRBJ1-6, with 7 bases identical to TRBD1. In germline, CDR1 is LNHDA, CDR2 SQIVND (reference sequence). CDR3 length: 15 residues. J gave up 0 bases and V 6 bases, and 2 bases lay outside the gene matches.

CDR3: CASSPLGGEGKLFF. CDR3 in DNA: TGTGCCAGCTCACCACTCGGGGGTGAGGGCAAACTGTTTTTT. The chain couples TRBV18 to TRBJ1-4; possible D gene TRBD1, 5 bases. The CDR3 has 14 amino acids. The V gene's germline CDR1 is KGHSH and CDR2 LQKENI. V shed 1 base and J shed 11 bases, with 14 bases lying between them.

The sample holds a few counts of this clone. The chain employs TRBV5-1 and TRBJ2-2; TRBD1 matches at 11 bases. This CDR3 spans 17 amino acids. Per the germline V gene, CDR1 is SGHRS and CDR2 is YFSETQ. V gave up 4 bases and J gave up 5 bases; unmatched junction bases: 10. Here the CDR3 reads CASSGRTGGVGTGELFF. The CDR3 nucleotides read TGCGCCAGCAGCGGAAGGACAGGGGGCGTTGGAACCGGGGAGCTGTTTTTT.

CDR3 nucleotide sequence: TGTGCCAGCTCACCACGAGGGGGGGCGAACACCGGGGAGCTGTTTTTT. Amino acids: CASSPRGGANTGELFF. The chain carries TRBV18 and TRBJ2-2; perhaps TRBD2 as D (7 bases). Germline CDR1 reads KGHSH; CDR2 reads LQKENI. The CDR3 spans 16 residues. Trimming left V 1 base short and J 0 bases short, with 9 bases between.

This chain joins TRBV30 and TRBJ1-6; 8 nucleotides match TRBD1. The CDR3 is 14 amino acids. Germline-derived CDR1 and CDR2 are GTSNPN and SVGIG (reference sequence). After removal of 3 bases from V and 9 bases from J, the junction contained 7 bases not matched to a gene. CDR3 in DNA: TGTGCCTGGAGGGCCCAGGGGGCGGTTTCACCCCTCCACTTT. As protein: CAWRAQGAVSPLHF.

The chain is built from TRBV11-2 and TRBJ2-5, with 9 bases fitting TRBD2. The CDR3 sequence is 16 residues long. Germline lookup yields CDR1 SGHAT and CDR2 FQNNGV. The ends lost 4 bases at V and 4 bases at J; junction bases unmatched: 10. The CDR3 region is CASSSPLLAGRETQYF. The CDR3, as DNA: TGTGCCAGCAGCTCCCCCTTGCTAGCGGGGAGAGAGACCCAGTACTTC.

The chain joins TRBV7-2 to TRBJ2-5; 9 nucleotides align to TRBD2. The CDR3 contains 16 residues. V lost 5 bases, J lost 4 bases, and 11 bases stayed unmatched. Germline-derived CDR1 and CDR2 are SGHTA and FQGNSA. CDR3 nucleotide sequence: TGTGCCAGCAGCAGACCTAGCGGGGCCGGGGGAGAGACCCAGTACTTC. Its protein is CASSRPSGAGGETQYF.